This T cell receptor beta chain comes out of a study of T cell changes during pregnancy in multiple sclerosis (dated by TCRdb to about 2019). Regarding the research as a whole: Changes in the T cell repertoire over the course of pregnancy were examined in this study in women with multiple sclerosis.

Its CDR3 holds 17 amino acids, cysteine through phenylalanine. Of the read, only the CDR3 DNA is kept; its 51 bases are in frame from base 1. Based on the germline V gene, the CDR1 and CDR2 sequences are SGHDT and YYEEEE. V loses 3 bases at its end and J loses 5 bases; junction bases beyond the gene matches: 16. With regard to this clone: What antigen it recognizes has not been identified. No base qualities exist here, and no much larger clone lies one base off it.

The library came from the immunoSEQ multiplex PCR assay. TCRdb retrieved this table from immuneACCESS and kept in-frame rearrangements only. Not all clones are present; in checked studies, unresolved V genes account for under half, and no reason is known for the remainder. The sample contains 25,000 to 30,000 clones, more than 90% of them found a single time. The ten largest clones capture about 0.64% of the sample. The starting material was CD4+ T cells from peripheral blood mononuclear cells, obtained in the first trimester of pregnancy. In this chain, TRBV5-6 is recombined with TRBJ1-1, with TRBD1 identical over 7 junction bases. The TCR comes from a female donor with multiple sclerosis, enrolled in a pregnancy study. The nucleotide sequence reads TGTGCCAGCAGCTCCTTGGGGATACAGGGGATTGGTACTGAAGCTTTCTTT. Its protein reads: CASSSLGIQGIGTEAFF.